This T cell receptor beta chain appears in the sequencing data of a study of blood T cell repertoires in COVID-19 (dated by TCRdb to 2020 to 2021). At the level of the whole study: The collaborator samples originated in the United States, Italy and Spain and spanned the acute and convalescent phases of COVID-19. Where HLA class I and class II types were available, the types were taken from metadata supplied by the sample provider, not from assay-based typing. Sample metadata almost always included a de-identified subject ID, COVID-19 status, age in years and sex. Deeply sampled blood TCRbeta repertoires from subjects exposed to, actively infected with, or recovered from COVID-19 were included in the dataset. The material from the prospective study consisted of cDNA or gDNA derived from T cells, B-cell-depleted T cells, or PBMCs. The samples were drawn from the first 160 participants of the ongoing ImmuneRACE study and from 950 to 1,500 subjects provided by 6 global collaborators. The repertoires were released in a freely available public database meant as a resource for research on the immune response to SARS-CoV-2.

Paper-wide results and their limitations: Clinical and demographic metadata were provided uncurated, with the amount varying by source and participant.

The immunoSEQ Assay, a bias-controlled multiplex PCR, was used to amplify TCRbeta CDR3 regions from genomic DNA. As for the original processing: Nucleated cell counts per sample were estimated from amplification of reference gene primers within the assay. To quantify the absolute abundance of each unique TCRbeta CDR3 rearrangement, sequence reads were collapsed and filtered. For each sample, productive Simpson clonality was calculated by taking the square root of Simpson's diversity index across productive rearrangements. The immuneACCESS repertoire file appears here via TCRdb, limited to in-frame rearrangements. These files lack a portion of the clones; in checked studies, under half of the deficit traces to unresolved V genes, and the cause of the others is not known. V and J calls and clone size come straight from that table; D and trimming were deduced from the DNA. Across this sample there are approximately 96,000 clones, with 81% seen only once. Of the sample, around a tenth is held by the ten largest clones.

A single count supports this clone. Its cognate antigen has yet to be identified. Base quality data are lacking; no much larger clone is found one base away. The collaborating institutions used their own protocols to collect whole blood in K2EDTA tubes. Collaborator samples were shipped for TCRbeta analysis as frozen whole blood, isolated PBMCs, or DNA extracted from either sample type. V loses 4 bases of germline sequence and J loses 1 base, and the interval between the two ends is 9 bases. For CDR1 and CDR2, the germline V gene lists KGHSH and LQKENI. From cysteine to phenylalanine, the CDR3 is 14 amino acids long. The entry retains the CDR3 DNA only, 42 bases that are in frame from base 1.

Sequencing was done on a sample of peripheral blood. Recombination connected TRBV18 to TRBJ2-3, with a tentative D gene TRBD2 over 6 matching bases. This receptor was identified in an elderly woman with acute or convalescent COVID-19. In nucleotides, the sequence is TGTGCCAGCTCACGGGCTAGCGGCACAGATACGCAGTATTTT. This codes for CASSRASGTDTQYF.